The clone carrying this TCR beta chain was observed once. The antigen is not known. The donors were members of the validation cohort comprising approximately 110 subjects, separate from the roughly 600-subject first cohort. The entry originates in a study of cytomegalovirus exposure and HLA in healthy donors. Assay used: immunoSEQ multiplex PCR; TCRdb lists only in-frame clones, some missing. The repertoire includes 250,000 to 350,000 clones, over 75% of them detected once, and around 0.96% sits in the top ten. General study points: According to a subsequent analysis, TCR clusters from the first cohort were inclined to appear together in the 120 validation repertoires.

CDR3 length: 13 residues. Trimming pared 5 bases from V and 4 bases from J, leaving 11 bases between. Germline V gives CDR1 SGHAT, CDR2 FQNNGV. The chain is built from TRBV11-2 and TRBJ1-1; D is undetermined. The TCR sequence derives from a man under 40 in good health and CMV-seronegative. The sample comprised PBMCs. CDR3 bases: TGTGCCAGCAGCGCCGGGATGGGCACTGAAGCTTTCTTT. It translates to CASSAGMGTEAFF.